A single sample gave rise to the 2 T cell receptor beta chains below, sequenced in a study of shared clonotypes between healthy human individuals. Repertoires were generated with immunoSEQ multiplex PCR, while TCRdb's copy carries only in-frame clones and drops some. The sample has millions of clones, around nine tenths seen once. Sequencing was carried out using naive CD4+ T cells sorted from blood. Specified subset: CD45RA+ positively selected. The source is a man younger than 35 in good health.

This clone occurred once. This sequence joins TRBV5-6 and TRBJ1-5, with D perhaps matching TRBD1 (6 bases). V was shortened by 4 bases and J by 9 bases, with 20 bases between the two germline ends. Germline CDR1 reads SGHDT; CDR2 reads YYEEEE. The CDR3 loop spans 15 amino acids. Here the CDR3 DNA reads TGTGCCAGCAGCCGGGCGGACAGCGCTATCAGGCCCCAGCATTTT. Amino acid sequence: CASSRADSAIRPQHF.

The genes are TRBV5-4 and TRBJ2-3, with 13 nucleotides matching TRBD2. CDR3 length equals 18 residues. CDR1 is SGHNT, CDR2 YYREEE, per germline (reference sequence). Trimming removed 4 bases from V and 2 bases from J; junction bases left unmatched: 10. The CDR3 DNA sequence: TGTGCCAGCAGCGAAAAGGGGGGACTAGCGGGGACCACAGATACGCAGTATTTT. It yields the protein CASSEKGGLAGTTDTQYF.